This paragraph reports one T cell receptor (beta chain). The sample holds one count of this clone. This clone's antigen is unknown. No qualities accompany the bases; no much larger clone lies one base away. According to the germline V gene (reference sequence), CDR1 reads MNHEY and CDR2 reads SMNVEV. V lost 4 bases and J lost 4 bases, and the count of bases not matched to a germline gene is 12. The cysteine opens and the phenylalanine closes a CDR3 of 19 amino acids. Only the CDR3 region is kept as DNA, spanning 57 bases read in frame from base 1. This entry belongs to a study of blood T cell repertoires in COVID-19 (dated by TCRdb to the early 2020s). Some background on the complete study: Collaborator samples came from the United States, Italy and Spain and covered acute and convalescent phases of COVID-19. Subjects who had been exposed to COVID-19, were actively infected with it, or had recovered from it provided the deeply sampled blood TCRbeta repertoires that made up the dataset. The sample metadata nearly always contained a de-identified subject ID, COVID-19 status, age in years and sex. The samples were drawn from the first 160 participants of the ongoing ImmuneRACE study and from roughly 1,300 subjects provided by 6 global collaborators. The repertoires were made available in a free public database intended to serve as a resource for research on the immune response to SARS-CoV-2. The prospective study material was composed of cDNA or gDNA derived from T cells, B-cell-depleted T cells, or PBMCs. Where available, HLA class I and class II types were taken from metadata supplied by the sample provider and were not determined by assay-based typing. What the study reported, not specific to this receptor: How much clinical and demographic metadata was included differed by source and by participant, and the metadata was provided uncurated.

TCRbeta CDR3 regions were amplified from genomic DNA by means of the immunoSEQ Assay, a bias-controlled multiplex PCR. The authors' pipeline ran thus. The number of nucleated cells in each sample was estimated from the amplification of reference gene primers within the assay. Sequence reads were collapsed and filtered to measure the absolute abundance of every unique TCRbeta CDR3 rearrangement. For each sample, productive Simpson clonality was calculated as the square root of Simpson's diversity index over productive rearrangements. The immuneACCESS repertoire file appears here via TCRdb, limited to in-frame rearrangements. These files lack a portion of the clones; in checked studies, under half of the deficit traces to unresolved V genes, and the cause of the others is not known. That table furnishes V, J and clone size, whereas the DNA furnished D and trimming. For this sample the table gives 250,000 or so clones, of which just under 85% were detected only once. The top ten hold around 2% of the sample.

The collaborating institutions used their own protocols to collect whole blood in K2EDTA tubes. For TCRbeta analysis, collaborators shipped samples in one of three forms: frozen whole blood, isolated PBMCs, or DNA extracted from either of those sample types. This sequence was found in a woman of 80 years or more with acute or convalescent COVID-19. Sequenced material: peripheral blood. The sequence links TRBV27 to TRBJ2-2; 13 bases in between match TRBD2. CDR3 sequence: CASSWPRTSGSGGTGELFF. The sequence in DNA is TGTGCCAGCAGTTGGCCCAGGACTAGCGGGAGTGGGGGCACCGGGGAGCTGTTTTTT.